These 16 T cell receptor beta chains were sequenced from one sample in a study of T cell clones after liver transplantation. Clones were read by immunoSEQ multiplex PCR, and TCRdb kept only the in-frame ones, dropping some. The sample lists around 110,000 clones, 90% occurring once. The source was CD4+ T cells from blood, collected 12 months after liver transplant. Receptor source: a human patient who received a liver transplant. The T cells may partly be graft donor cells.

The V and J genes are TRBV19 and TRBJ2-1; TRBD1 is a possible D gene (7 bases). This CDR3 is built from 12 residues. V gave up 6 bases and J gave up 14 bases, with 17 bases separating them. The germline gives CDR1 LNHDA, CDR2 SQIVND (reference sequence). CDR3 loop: CASRPQGGLKFF. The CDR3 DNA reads TGTGCCAGTAGACCTCAGGGGGGACTTAAGTTCTTC.

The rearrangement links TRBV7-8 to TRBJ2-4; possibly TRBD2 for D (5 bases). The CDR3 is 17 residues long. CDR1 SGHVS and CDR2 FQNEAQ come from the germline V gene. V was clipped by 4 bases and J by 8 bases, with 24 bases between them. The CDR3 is CASSSTKGTRGWDIQYF. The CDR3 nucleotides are TGTGCCAGCAGCTCAACGAAAGGTACTAGAGGCTGGGACATTCAGTACTTC. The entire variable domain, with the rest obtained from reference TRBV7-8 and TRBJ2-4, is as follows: GAGVSQSPRYKVAKRGQDVALRCDPISGHVSLFWYQQALGQGPEFLTYFQNEAQLDKSGLPSDRFFAERPEGSVSTLKIQRTQQEDSAVYLCASSSTKGTRGWDIQYFGAGTRLSVL.

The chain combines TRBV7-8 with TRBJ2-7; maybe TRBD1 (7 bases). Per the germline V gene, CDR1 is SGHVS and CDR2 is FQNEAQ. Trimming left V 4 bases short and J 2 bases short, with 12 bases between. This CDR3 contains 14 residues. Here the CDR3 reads CASSSQGGPYEQYF. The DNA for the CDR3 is TGTGCCAGCAGCTCCCAGGGGGGCCCCTACGAGCAGTACTTC.

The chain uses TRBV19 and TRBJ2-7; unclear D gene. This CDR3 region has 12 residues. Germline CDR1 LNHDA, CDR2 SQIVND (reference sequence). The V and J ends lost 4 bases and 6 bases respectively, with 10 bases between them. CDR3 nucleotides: TGTGCCAGTAGTAGGGCAGAAGGCGAGCAGTACTTC. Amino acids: CASSRAEGEQYF.

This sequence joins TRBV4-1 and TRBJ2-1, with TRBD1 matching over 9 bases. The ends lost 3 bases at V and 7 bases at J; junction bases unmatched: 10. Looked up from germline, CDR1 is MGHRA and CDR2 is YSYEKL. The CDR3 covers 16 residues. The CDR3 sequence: CASSHLGQGKRNEQFF. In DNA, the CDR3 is TGCGCCAGCAGCCACCTCGGACAGGGGAAGAGAAATGAGCAGTTCTTC.

The CDR3 region is CASSPGLAGGPSGELFF. The DNA for the CDR3 is TGCGCCAGCAGCCCCGGACTAGCGGGAGGGCCTTCCGGGGAGCTGTTTTTT. The chain couples TRBV5-1 to TRBJ2-2; TRBD2 matches at 15 bases. CDR1 and CDR2 (germline): SGHRS, YFSETQ. V lost 4 bases and J lost 6; bases outside the gene matches: 7. The CDR3 covers 17 residues.

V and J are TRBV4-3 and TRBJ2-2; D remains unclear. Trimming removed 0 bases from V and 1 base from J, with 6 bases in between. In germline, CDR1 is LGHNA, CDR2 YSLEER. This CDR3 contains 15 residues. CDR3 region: CASSQEDQNTGELFF. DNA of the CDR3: TGCGCCAGCAGCCAAGAGGACCAGAACACCGGGGAGCTGTTTTTT.

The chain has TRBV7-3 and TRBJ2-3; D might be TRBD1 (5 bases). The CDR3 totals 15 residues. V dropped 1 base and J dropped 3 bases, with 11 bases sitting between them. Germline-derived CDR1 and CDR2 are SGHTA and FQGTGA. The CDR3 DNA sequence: TGTGCCAGCAGCTTAATGGCAGGGCGAACAGATACGCAGTATTTT. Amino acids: CASSLMAGRTDTQYF.

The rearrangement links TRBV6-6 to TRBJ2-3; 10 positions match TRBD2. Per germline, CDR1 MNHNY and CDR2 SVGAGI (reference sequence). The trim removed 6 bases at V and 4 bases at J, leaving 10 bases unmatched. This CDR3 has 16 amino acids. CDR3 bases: TGTGCCAGCAGGCCCCTAGCGGGAGCTTGGGCAGATACGCAGTATTTT. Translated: CASRPLAGAWADTQYF.

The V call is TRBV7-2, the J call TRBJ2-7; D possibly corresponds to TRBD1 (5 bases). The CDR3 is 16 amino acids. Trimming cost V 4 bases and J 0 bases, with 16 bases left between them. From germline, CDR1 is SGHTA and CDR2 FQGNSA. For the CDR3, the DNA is TGTGCCAGCAGCTCGAAACCAAGACAGAACTCCTACGAGCAGTACTTC. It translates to CASSSKPRQNSYEQYF.

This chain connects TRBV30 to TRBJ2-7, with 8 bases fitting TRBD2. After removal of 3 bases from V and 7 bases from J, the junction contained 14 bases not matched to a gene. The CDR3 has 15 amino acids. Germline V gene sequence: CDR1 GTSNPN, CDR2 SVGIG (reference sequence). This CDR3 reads CAWSAGGSTPGEQYF. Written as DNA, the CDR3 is TGTGCCTGGAGCGCGGGGGGCTCGACTCCGGGAGAGCAGTACTTC.

DNA for the CDR3: TGTGCCAGTAGGGACAGCCCCAATCAGCCCCAGCATTTT. Translated, it gives CASRDSPNQPQHF. This sequence joins TRBV19 and TRBJ1-5; D perhaps matches TRBD1 (6 bases). Per germline, CDR1 LNHDA and CDR2 SQIVND (reference sequence). Trimming pared 6 bases from V and 3 bases from J, leaving 9 bases between. This CDR3 is built from 13 residues. Supplemented by reference TRBV19 and TRBJ1-5, the full variable domain reads DGGITQSPKYLFRKEGQNVTLSCEQNLNHDAMYWYRQDPGQGLRLIYYSQIVNDFQKGDIAEGYSVSREKKESFPLTVTSAQKNPTAFYLCASRDSPNQPQHFGDGTRLSIL.

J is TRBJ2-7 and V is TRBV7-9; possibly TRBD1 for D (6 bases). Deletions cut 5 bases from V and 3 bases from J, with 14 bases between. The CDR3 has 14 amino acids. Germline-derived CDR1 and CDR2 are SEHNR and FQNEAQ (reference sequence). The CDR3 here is CASSQSGTSYEQYF. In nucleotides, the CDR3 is TGTGCCAGCAGCCAATCCGGGACAAGCTACGAGCAGTACTTC.

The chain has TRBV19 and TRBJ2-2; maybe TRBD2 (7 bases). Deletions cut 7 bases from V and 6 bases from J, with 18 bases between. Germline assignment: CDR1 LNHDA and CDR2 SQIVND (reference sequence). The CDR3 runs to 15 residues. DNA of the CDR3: TGTGCCAGTAACCCCTCGGGGGGCAGGGCCGGGGAGCTGTTTTTT. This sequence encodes CASNPSGGRAGELFF.

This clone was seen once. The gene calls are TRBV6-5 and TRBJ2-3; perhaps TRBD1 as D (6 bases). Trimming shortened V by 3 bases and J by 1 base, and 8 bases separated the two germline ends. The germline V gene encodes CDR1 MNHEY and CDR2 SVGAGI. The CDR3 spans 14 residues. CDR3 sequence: CASSYRQGTDTQYF. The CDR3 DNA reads TGTGCCAGCAGTTATCGACAGGGCACAGATACGCAGTATTTT.

The CDR3 loop reads CASSLEGDTQYF. CDR3 in DNA: TGTGCCAGCAGCTTGGAAGGAGATACGCAGTATTTT. V usage is TRBV11-3 and J usage is TRBJ2-3, with unresolved D. The CDR3 is 12 residues long. With 3 bases removed from V and 5 bases from J, the gap between germline ends came to 6 bases. CDR1 SGHNT and CDR2 YENEEA come from the germline V gene.